These 16 T cell receptor beta chains were sequenced from one sample in a study of brain T cells in children with intractable seizures. Libraries were prepared by immunoSEQ multiplex PCR; TCRdb keeps only in-frame clonotypes and omits some of them. The data hold tens of thousands of clones, with about 90% observed a single time. Here the sequenced sample was peripheral blood, taken at surgery. The receptors derive from a girl under 10 years old with Rasmussen encephalitis and intractable seizures.

This clone was seen once. The rearrangement links TRBV30 to TRBJ2-7; tentative D call: TRBD1 (6 bases). Germline loops: CDR1 GTSNPN, CDR2 SVGIG (reference sequence). The CDR3 runs 11 residues. V was trimmed by 8 bases and J by 5 bases, leaving 13 bases between them. CDR3 DNA: TGTGCCGGGGTGAGGGGGAACGAGCAGTACTTC. Protein: CAGVRGNEQYF.

This sequence joins TRBV24-1 and TRBJ2-7; 7 bases match TRBD1. CDR1 and CDR2 (germline): KGHDR, SFDVKD. The CDR3 has 13 residues. Trimming cost V 9 bases and J 4 bases; bases outside gene matches: 8. CDR3 coding DNA: TGTGCCACCCTTACAGGGGAGAGGTACGAGCAGTACTTC. This gives the protein CATLTGERYEQYF.

The chain links TRBV2 to TRBJ2-7; D uncertain. This CDR3 region has 13 residues. In germline, CDR1 is SNHLY, CDR2 FYNNEI. V was cut by 4 bases and J by 3 bases, with 10 bases left in between. CDR3 DNA: TGTGCCAGCAGTGCCGGCCCAGGCTACGAGCAGTACTTC. Translation: CASSAGPGYEQYF.

The chain is built from TRBV6-5 and TRBJ1-1, with 8 positions matching TRBD1. Germline assignment: CDR1 MNHEY and CDR2 SVGAGI. The CDR3 spans 11 residues. V lost 4 bases, J lost 8 bases, and 0 bases stayed unmatched. This chain's CDR3 is CASSWDREAFF. The CDR3 DNA reads TGTGCCAGCAGTTGGGACAGGGAAGCTTTCTTT.

The chain links TRBV10-2 to TRBJ2-2; 9 bases are shared with TRBD2. The V segment lost 3 bases and the J segment 3 bases; nucleotides outside the gene matches: 5. The V gene's germline CDR1 is WSHSY and CDR2 SAAADI. The CDR3 runs 16 residues. The CDR3 loop reads CASSDEAGGYTGELFF. The CDR3 coding sequence is TGCGCCAGCAGTGACGAGGCGGGGGGGTACACCGGGGAGCTGTTTTTT.

V and J are TRBV5-1 and TRBJ1-1; possibly TRBD1 for D (5 bases). Germline CDR1 reads SGHRS; CDR2 reads YFSETQ. The CDR3 runs to 15 residues. With 3 bases removed from V and 1 base from J, the gap between germline ends came to 13 bases. The CDR3 protein is CASSSKGPRNTEAFF. The CDR3 nucleotides are TGCGCCAGCAGCTCGAAGGGACCCAGGAACACTGAAGCTTTCTTT.

The genes are TRBV5-1 and TRBJ2-7; 9 bases match TRBD1. Trimming took 4 bases from V and 2 from J; bases not matched to a gene: 7. The CDR3 has 15 residues. Germline loops: CDR1 SGHRS, CDR2 YFSETQ. In DNA form, the CDR3 reads TGCGCCAGCAGCGGAACAGGGGGCTTCCCCTACGAGCAGTACTTC. Translating gives CASSGTGGFPYEQYF.

The V gene is TRBV28, the J gene TRBJ2-7; D might be TRBD2 (6 bases). V lost 6 bases and J lost 0, with 18 bases in between. Germline CDR1 MDHEN, CDR2 SYDVKM. CDR3 size: 16 residues. CDR3 in DNA: TGTGCCAGCAGACAATCCGCTAGCGCTAGCTCCTACGAGCAGTACTTC. The encoded protein is CASRQSASASSYEQYF.

The J gene is TRBJ2-7, the V gene TRBV2; 9 bases match TRBD1. J was trimmed by 4 bases and V by 7 bases; bases with no gene match: 11. Germline V gene data show CDR1 as SNHLY and CDR2 as FYNNEI. The CDR3 is 15 amino acids. The CDR3 sequence is CASNTQGGTGYEQYF. The CDR3 region has the DNA TGTGCCAGCAACACCCAGGGAGGGACAGGGTACGAGCAGTACTTC.

V gene TRBV27 combines with J gene TRBJ1-2, with 7 bases aligning to TRBD1. The germline V gene encodes CDR1 MNHEY and CDR2 SMNVEV (reference sequence). The trim removed 6 bases at V and 7 bases at J, leaving 8 bases unmatched. The CDR3 is 13 amino acids. The CDR3 region is CASSRTGFGGYTF. The CDR3 nucleotides read TGTGCCAGCAGCCGGACAGGATTCGGTGGCTACACCTTC.

This chain uses TRBV7-3 with TRBJ2-5, with TRBD2 matching 10 bases. The V segment lost 1 base and the J segment 4 bases; nucleotides outside the gene matches: 6. Germline V gene sequence: CDR1 SGHTA, CDR2 FQGTGA. This CDR3 region has 16 residues. CDR3 bases: TGTGCCAGCAGCTTAATGGGGAGCGGGGGGGCAGAGACCCAGTACTTC. Protein sequence: CASSLMGSGGAETQYF.

V is TRBV3-1 (or the pseudogene TRBV3-2) and J is TRBJ1-2, with D perhaps matching TRBD1 (5 bases). Trimming left V 3 bases short and J 7 bases short, with 12 bases between. This CDR3 is built from 13 residues. Germline V gene sequence: CDR1 LGHDT, CDR2 YNNKEL (reference sequence). This CDR3 is CASSQRGPGGYTF. In DNA form, the CDR3 reads TGTGCCAGCAGCCAGCGGGGACCAGGTGGCTACACCTTC.

V is TRBV21-1 and J is TRBJ2-7. TRBV21-1 constitutes a pseudogene. CDR3 length: 12 residues. CDR3 in DNA: TGTGCCAGCATTGGTCCCACCTACGAGCAGTACTTC. This encodes CASIGPTYEQYF.

Worth noting for this clone: A far more abundant clone sits one base away, making this likely a read error. Other DNA sequences in this specimen translate into the identical CDR3. This chain connects TRBV9 to TRBJ1-5, with D unresolved. V lost 0 bases, J lost 0 bases, and 7 bases lay in between. This CDR3 spans 15 amino acids. Looked up from germline, CDR1 is SGDLS and CDR2 is YYNGEE. In nucleotides, the CDR3 is TGTGCCAGCAGCGTAGTTCCGGATAGCAATCAGCCCCAGCATTTT. Translating it yields CASSVVPDSNQPQHF.

This chain joins TRBV7-9 and TRBJ2-7; either TRBD1 or TRBD2 may fit D (5 bases each). Germline-derived CDR1 and CDR2 are SEHNR and FQNEAQ (reference sequence). The CDR3 has 14 amino acids. With 1 base removed from V and 5 bases from J, the gap between germline ends came to 12 bases. CDR3 in DNA: TGTGCCAGCAGCTTAGTTACTCGGGACGACGAGCAGTACTTC. Translation gives CASSLVTRDDEQYF.

This chain uses TRBV30 with TRBJ2-7, with D perhaps TRBD1 (6 bases). Germline V lookup: CDR1 GTSNPN, CDR2 SVGIG (reference sequence). This CDR3 spans 10 amino acids. V was trimmed by 4 bases and J by 12 bases, leaving 13 bases between them. For the CDR3, the DNA is TGTGCCTGGATTGGTACAGGGCTGTACTTC. This encodes CAWIGTGLYF.